This T cell receptor beta chain was captured in a study of spatial heterogeneity in lung cancer. About the study: The average count in raw reads for each unique TCR and UMI combination exceeded 9.5 appearances.

TCRdb reanalysed the 5' RACE reads using MiXCR and keeps one entry per CDR3 protein. The sample has roughly 17,000 distinct CDR3 sequences, about 20% seen once. As to time point: sample taken at primary tumor resection. Whole RNA from tumor, nontumor lung or frozen PBMC was sequenced unsorted. The donors, 70 or so patients with untreated early-stage non-small cell lung cancer, provided the samples. This clonotype was counted ten times or more. The CDR3 is 13 residues long. Trimming removed 6 bases from V and 8 bases from J, with 13 bases in between. This material consisted of PBMCs, taken at surgery. This clonotype was obtained from a female donor with early-stage non-small cell lung cancer. The chain uses TRBV12-3 or TRBV12-4 and TRBJ2-2; a possible D gene is TRBD1 (6 bases). This chain's CDR3 is CASSLTGLGELFF. DNA for the CDR3: TGTGCCAGCAGCCTAACAGGGCTAGGGGAGCTGTTTTTT.